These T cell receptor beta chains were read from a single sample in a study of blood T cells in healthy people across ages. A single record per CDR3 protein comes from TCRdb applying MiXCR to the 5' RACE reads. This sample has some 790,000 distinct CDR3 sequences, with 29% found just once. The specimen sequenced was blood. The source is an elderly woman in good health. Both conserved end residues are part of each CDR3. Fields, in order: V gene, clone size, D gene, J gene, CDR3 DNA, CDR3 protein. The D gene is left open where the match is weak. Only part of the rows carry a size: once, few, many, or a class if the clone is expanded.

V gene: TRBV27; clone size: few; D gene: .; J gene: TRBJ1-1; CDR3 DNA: TGTGCCAGCAGTTTAAGGGGTGGTGAGACTGAAGCTTTCTTT; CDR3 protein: CASSLRGGETEAFF
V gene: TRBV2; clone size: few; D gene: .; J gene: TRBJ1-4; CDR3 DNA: TGTGCCAGCAGTACCGATAGGGGAGTTAATGAAAAACTGTTTTTT; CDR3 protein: CASSTDRGVNEKLFF
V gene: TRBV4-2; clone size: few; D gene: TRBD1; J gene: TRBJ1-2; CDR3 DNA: TGTGCCAGCAGCCAGGTGGCGGGACAGGGACCCTATGGCTACACCTTC; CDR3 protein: CASSQVAGQGPYGYTF
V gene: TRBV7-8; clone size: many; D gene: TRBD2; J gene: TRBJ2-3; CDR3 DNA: TGTGCCAGCAGCTCCGCGGGGGGCGTAGATACGCAGTATTTT; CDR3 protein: CASSSAGGVDTQYF
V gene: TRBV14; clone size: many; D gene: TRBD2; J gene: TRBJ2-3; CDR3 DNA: TGTGCCAGCAGCCAGAGGATCTCTGCGGGGGTAACAGATACGCAGTATTTT; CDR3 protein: CASSQRISAGVTDTQYF
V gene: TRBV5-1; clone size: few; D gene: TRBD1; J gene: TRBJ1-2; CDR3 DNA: TGCGCCAGCAGCTTGGCGGACAGGGCGGGTGGCTACACCTTC; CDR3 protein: CASSLADRAGGYTF
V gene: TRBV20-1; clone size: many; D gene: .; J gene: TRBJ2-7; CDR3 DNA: TGCAGTGCTTCGACCGTATACGAGCAGTACTTC; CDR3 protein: CSASTVYEQYF
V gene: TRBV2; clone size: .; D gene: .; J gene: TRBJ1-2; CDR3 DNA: TGTGCCAGCAGGAGGGGCCCAGGCGAAATCTATGGCTACACCTTC; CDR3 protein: CASRRGPGEIYGYTF
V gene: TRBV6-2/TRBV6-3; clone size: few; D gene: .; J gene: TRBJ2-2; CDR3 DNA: TGTGCCAGCAGCTTAGGGATTAGGGAGCTGTTTTTT; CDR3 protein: CASSLGIRELFF
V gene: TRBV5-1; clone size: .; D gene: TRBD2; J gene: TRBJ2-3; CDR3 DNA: TGCGCCTGCAGCTTGGACGGGAGGAGCACAGATACGCAGTATTTT; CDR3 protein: CACSLDGRSTDTQYF
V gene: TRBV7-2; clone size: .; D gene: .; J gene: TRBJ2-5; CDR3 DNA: TGTGCCAGCAGCTCCAATTTAGCGGAACAAGAGACCCAGTACTTC; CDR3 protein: CASSSNLAEQETQYF
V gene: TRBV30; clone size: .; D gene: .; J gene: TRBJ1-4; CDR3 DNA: TGTGCCTGGAGCGGCGACAGTGGTGAAAAACTGTTTTTT; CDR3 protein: CAWSGDSGEKLFF
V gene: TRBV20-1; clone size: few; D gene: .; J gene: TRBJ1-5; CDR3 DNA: TGCAGTGCTACCCATCGCGGGATCTCCACTTGGCAGCCCCAGCATTTT; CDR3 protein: CSATHRGISTWQPQHF
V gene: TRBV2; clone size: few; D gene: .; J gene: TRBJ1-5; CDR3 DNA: TGTGCCAGCAGTGGCCCCTATCAGCCCCAGCATTTT; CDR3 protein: CASSGPYQPQHF
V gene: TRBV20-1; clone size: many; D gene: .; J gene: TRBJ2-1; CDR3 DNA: TGCAGTGCTAGAGCTACTATGGGGCACGGTGAGCAGTTCTTC; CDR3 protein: CSARATMGHGEQFF
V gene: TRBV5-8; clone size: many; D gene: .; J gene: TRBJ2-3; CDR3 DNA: TGTGCCAGCAGCTTGAGTATGATGATAGGAGATACGCAGTATTTT; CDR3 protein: CASSLSMMIGDTQYF
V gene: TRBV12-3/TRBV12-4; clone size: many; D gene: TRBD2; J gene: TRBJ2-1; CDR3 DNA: TGTGCCAGCAGTTCCCGGCGGGGGGGCTCCTACAATGAGCAGTTCTTC; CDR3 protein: CASSSRRGGSYNEQFF
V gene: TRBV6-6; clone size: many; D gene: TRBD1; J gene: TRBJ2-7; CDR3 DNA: TGTGCCAGCAGCGATCGCGCTGGCCGGACAGGGTCGGGCTACGAGCAGTACTTC; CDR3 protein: CASSDRAGRTGSGYEQYF
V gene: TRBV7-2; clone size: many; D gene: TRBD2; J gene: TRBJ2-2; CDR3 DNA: TGTGCCAGCAGCACTACTAGCGGGGGGCGGGCCGGGGAGCTGTTTTTT; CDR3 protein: CASSTTSGGRAGELFF
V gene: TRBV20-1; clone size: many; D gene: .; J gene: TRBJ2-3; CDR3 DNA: TGCAGTGCTAGAGATATGGGGGTCGGAGATACGCAGTATTTT; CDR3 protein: CSARDMGVGDTQYF
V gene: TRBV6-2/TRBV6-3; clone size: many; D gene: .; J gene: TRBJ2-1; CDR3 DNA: TGTGCCAGCAGACCGCGAGCCTTGGCGCGGGGACCTTACAATGAGCAGTTCTTC; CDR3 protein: CASRPRALARGPYNEQFF
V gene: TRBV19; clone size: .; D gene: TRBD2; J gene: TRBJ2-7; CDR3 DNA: TGTGCCAGTAGTATGAGCGGGGGGTACGAGCAGTACTTC; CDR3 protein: CASSMSGGYEQYF
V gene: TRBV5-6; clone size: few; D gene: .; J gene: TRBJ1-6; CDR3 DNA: TGTGCCAGCAGCTTCGGGGGCCCCCTCCACTTT; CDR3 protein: CASSFGGPLHF
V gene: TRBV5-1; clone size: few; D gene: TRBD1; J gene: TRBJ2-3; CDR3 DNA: TGCGCCAGCAGCTTGGACGGGACAGGGTATAGCACAGATACGCAGTATTTT; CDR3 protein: CASSLDGTGYSTDTQYF
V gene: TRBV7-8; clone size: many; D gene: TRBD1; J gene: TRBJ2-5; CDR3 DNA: TGTGCCAGCAGCTTTGGGACAGGGTTTGAGACCCAGTACTTC; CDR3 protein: CASSFGTGFETQYF
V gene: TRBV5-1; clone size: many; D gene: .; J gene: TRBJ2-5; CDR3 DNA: TGCGCCAGCAGCTCGCTTGGATTACCGGAGACCCAGTACTTC; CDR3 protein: CASSSLGLPETQYF
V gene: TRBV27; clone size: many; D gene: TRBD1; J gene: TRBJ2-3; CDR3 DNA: TGTGCCAGCAGTTTAACGACAGGGGGAGATACGCAGTATTTT; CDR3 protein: CASSLTTGGDTQYF
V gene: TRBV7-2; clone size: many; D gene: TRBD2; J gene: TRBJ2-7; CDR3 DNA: TGTGCCAGCAGCTTTGTGTCAGCGGGGGGTATCTACGAGCAGTACTTC; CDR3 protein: CASSFVSAGGIYEQYF
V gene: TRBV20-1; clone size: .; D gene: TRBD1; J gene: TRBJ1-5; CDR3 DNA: TGCAGTGCTAGAACCCCCGGGACAGCCAGGTATAGCAATCAGCCCCAGCATTTT; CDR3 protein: CSARTPGTARYSNQPQHF
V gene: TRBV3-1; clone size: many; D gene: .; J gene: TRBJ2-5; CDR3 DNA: TGTGCCAGCAGCCAAGTAGTACTGCTCCAAGAGACCCAGTACTTC; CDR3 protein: CASSQVVLLQETQYF
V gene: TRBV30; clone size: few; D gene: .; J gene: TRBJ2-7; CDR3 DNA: TGTGCCTGGGAACCTGGTGACAGGATCATCTACGAGCAGTACTTC; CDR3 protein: CAWEPGDRIIYEQYF
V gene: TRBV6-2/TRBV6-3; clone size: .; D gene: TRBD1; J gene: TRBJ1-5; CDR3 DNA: TGTGCCAGCAGATCCACAGGGGCGAGGGGCAATCAGCCCCAGCATTTT; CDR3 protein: CASRSTGARGNQPQHF
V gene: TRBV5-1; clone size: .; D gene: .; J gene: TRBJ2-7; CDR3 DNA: TGCGCCAGCAGCTTTTCGTTCGGGGCAGGAACCTCCTACGAGCAGTACTTC; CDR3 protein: CASSFSFGAGTSYEQYF
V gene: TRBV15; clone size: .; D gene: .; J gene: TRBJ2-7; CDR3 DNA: TGTGCCACCAGCGGCGACGGAACCTACGAGCAGTACTTC; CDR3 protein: CATSGDGTYEQYF
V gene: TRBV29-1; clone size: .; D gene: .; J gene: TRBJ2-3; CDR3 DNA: TGCAGCGTCCTGGCTGGGATTAGGGGGAGCACAGATACGCAGTATTTT; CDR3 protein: CSVLAGIRGSTDTQYF
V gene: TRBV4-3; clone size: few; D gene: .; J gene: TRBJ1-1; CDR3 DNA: TGCGCCAGCAGCCAAGATATAGGGGAAGCTTTCTTT; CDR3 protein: CASSQDIGEAFF
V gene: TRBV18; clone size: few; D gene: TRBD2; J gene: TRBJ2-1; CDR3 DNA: TGTGCCAGCTCACCAGTATTAGCGGGCCTCTCTGGCTCTTACAATGAGCAGTTCTTC; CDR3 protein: CASSPVLAGLSGSYNEQFF
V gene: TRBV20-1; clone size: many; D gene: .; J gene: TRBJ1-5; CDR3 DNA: TGCAGTGCTAGAGAGGGGGGCAATCAGCCCCAGCATTTT; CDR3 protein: CSAREGGNQPQHF
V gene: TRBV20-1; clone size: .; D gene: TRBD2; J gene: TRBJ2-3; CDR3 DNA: TGCAGTGCTAGCCCCCGCGAGGAGCGGGGACCCACAGATACGCAGTATTTT; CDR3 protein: CSASPREERGPTDTQYF
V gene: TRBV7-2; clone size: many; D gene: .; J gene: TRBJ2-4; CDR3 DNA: TGTGCCAGCAGCCTAGGAGCCGCGGAAAACATTCAGTACTTC; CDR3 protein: CASSLGAAENIQYF
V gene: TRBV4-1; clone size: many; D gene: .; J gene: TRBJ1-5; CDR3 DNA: TGCGCCAGCAGCGAAAACCCAGCCCTTTATCAGCCCCAGCATTTT; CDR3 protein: CASSENPALYQPQHF
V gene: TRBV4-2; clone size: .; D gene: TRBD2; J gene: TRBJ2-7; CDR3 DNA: TGTACCAGCAGCCAAGACCTAGGAGCGGGGGGTCTATCCTACGAGCAGTACTTC; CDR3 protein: CTSSQDLGAGGLSYEQYF
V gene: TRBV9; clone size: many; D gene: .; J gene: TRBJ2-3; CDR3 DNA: TGTGCCAGCAGCGGATCCCTAGCGACCAGCACAGATACGCAGTATTTT; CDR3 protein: CASSGSLATSTDTQYF
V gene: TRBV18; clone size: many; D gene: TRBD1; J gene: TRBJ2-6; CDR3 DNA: TGTGCCAGCTCCCCAGCATCCGGGACAGTCCCTGGGGCCAACGTCCTGACTTTC; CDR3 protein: CASSPASGTVPGANVLTF
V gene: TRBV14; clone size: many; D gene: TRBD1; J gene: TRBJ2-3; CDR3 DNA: TGTGCCAGCAGTTATCGACGGACAGGGGGTGCAGATACGCAGTATTTT; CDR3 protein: CASSYRRTGGADTQYF
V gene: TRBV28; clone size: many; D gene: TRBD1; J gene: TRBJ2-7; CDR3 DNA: TGTGCCAGCAGTTCCCCACAGGGGAAGGGGTCCTACGAGCAGTACTTC; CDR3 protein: CASSSPQGKGSYEQYF
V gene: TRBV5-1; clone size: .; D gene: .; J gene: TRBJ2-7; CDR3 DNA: TGCGCCAGCAGCCCTTGGCAGGGACCCTCCTACGAGCAGTACTTC; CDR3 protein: CASSPWQGPSYEQYF
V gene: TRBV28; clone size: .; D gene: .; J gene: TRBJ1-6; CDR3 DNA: TGTGCCAGTAGCCTTGACAGGCGGGTTGATTCACCCCTCCACTTT; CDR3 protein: CASSLDRRVDSPLHF
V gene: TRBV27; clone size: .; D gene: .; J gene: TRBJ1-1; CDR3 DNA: TGTGCCGGCGGACTCAGGGGGAACACTGAAGCTTTCTTT; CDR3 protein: CAGGLRGNTEAFF
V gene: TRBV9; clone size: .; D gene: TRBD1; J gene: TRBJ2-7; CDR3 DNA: TGTGCCAGCAGCGTCGCACTCTTCGGACAGGGCAACGAGCAGTACTTC; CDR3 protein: CASSVALFGQGNEQYF
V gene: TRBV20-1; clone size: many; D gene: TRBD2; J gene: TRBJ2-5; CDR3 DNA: TGCAGTGCTGCCCCTACTAGCGGGGGGGCTAGAGAGACCCAGTACTTC; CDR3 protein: CSAAPTSGGARETQYF
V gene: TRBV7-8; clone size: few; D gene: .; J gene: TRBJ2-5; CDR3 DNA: TGTGCCAGCAGCTTAGCGGACCGTCCGGGGGCCCAGTACTTC; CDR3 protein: CASSLADRPGAQYF
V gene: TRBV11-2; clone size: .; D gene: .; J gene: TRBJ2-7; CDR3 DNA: TGTGCCAGTGACCATGAGCGGGTCTACAATGAGCAGTACTTC; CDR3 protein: CASDHERVYNEQYF